Sequencing of this T cell receptor beta chain was carried out in a study of blood T cell repertoires in COVID-19. Using immunoSEQ multiplex PCR, the repertoire was profiled, and TCRdb retains in-frame clones only, with some absent. The data show 440,000 or so clones, 89% seen once. The Seattle patients joined while their infection was active and were tracked longitudinally afterward. Germline assignment: CDR1 LGHNA and CDR2 YNFKEQ. CDR3 length equals 20 residues. V dropped 1 base and J dropped 2; count of bases not matched to a gene: 17. Sequencing was carried out using peripheral blood. The chain employs TRBV4-2 and TRBJ2-3, with TRBD2 matching over 8 bases. The origin of this receptor is a middle-aged woman with COVID-19, enrolled during active disease. For the CDR3, the DNA is TGTGCCAGCAGCCAAGTTTGGGTTAGCGGGGATCCGATCAACACAGATACGCAGTATTTT. This codes for CASSQVWVSGDPINTDTQYF.